This TCR beta chain was identified during a study of CD8 T cells in Susac syndrome. With random hexamers, reverse transcription was performed on roughly 0.5 to 1 ug of RNA. TCRdb processed the immunoSEQ multiplex PCR reads anew with MiXCR; each CDR3 protein has one entry. The sample holds around 71,000 distinct CDR3 sequences, approximately 93% seen once. The germline gives CDR1 SGHTA, CDR2 FQGTGA. V lost 5 bases and J lost 0; bases outside the gene matches: 6. The CDR3 loop spans 16 amino acids. The chain joins TRBV7-3 to TRBJ2-3; TRBD2 aligns across 9 bases. The sequenced material came from CD4+ T cells from PBMCs. This receptor was identified in a human donor with Susac syndrome. CDR3 DNA sequence: TGTGCCAGCAGCGCGAGACTAGCGGCAAGCACAGATACGCAGTATTTT. This gives the protein CASSARLAASTDTQYF.